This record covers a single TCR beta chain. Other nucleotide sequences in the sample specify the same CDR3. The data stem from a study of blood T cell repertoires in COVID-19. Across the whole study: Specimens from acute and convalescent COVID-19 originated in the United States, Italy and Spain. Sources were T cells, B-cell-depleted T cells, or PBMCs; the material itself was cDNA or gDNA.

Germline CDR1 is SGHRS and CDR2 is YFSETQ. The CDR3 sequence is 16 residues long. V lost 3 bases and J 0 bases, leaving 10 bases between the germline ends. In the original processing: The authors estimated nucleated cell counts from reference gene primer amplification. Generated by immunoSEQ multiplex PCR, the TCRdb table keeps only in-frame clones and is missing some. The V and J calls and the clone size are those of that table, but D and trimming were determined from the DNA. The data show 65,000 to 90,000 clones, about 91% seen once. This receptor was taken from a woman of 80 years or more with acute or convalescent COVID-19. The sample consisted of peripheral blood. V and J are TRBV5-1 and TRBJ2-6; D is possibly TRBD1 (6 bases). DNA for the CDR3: TGCGCCAGCAGCTCCTCAGGGGTCTCTGGGGCCAACGTCCTGACTTTC. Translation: CASSSSGVSGANVLTF.